Here is one T cell receptor beta chain with its context. The data stem from a study of T cell changes during pregnancy in multiple sclerosis. TCRdb's copy holds only in-frame clones and misses some; the assay was immunoSEQ multiplex PCR. The sample contains 75,000 to 100,000 clones, approximately 92% of which appear only once. CDR1 and CDR2 from the germline V gene are MNHNY and SVGAGI (reference sequence). The CDR3 is 13 amino acids. The V and J ends lost 10 bases and 2 bases, in that order; junction bases with no gene match: 6. V and J are TRBV6-6 and TRBJ2-3, with 7 bases that match TRBD1. The TCR originated in a female donor with multiple sclerosis, enrolled in a pregnancy study. The specimen was peripheral blood, collected after pregnancy. The CDR3 protein is CAIGTEITDTQYF. CDR3 bases: TGTGCCATAGGGACAGAGATCACAGATACGCAGTATTTT.